The 16 T cell receptor beta chains listed next were all sequenced from one sample in a study of T cell repertoires and Cas9 in healthy adults. Clones were read by immunoSEQ multiplex PCR, and TCRdb kept only the in-frame ones, dropping some. The sample comprises about 1,500 clones, just over 90% of which are singletons, and approximately 3.6% rests with the top ten. Sequenced input: SpCas9-reactive CD4+ effector T cells (CD137+, CD154-, CD25-, CD127+) from PBMCs; culture status not recorded. These receptor sequences come from a human donor in good health.

Points on this clone: The sample holds other DNA sequences that translate to the same CDR3. The CDR3 DNA reads TGCGCCAGCAGCCCGAGGGAGGGACCTCCGAACACCGGGGAGCTGTTTTTT. It translates to CASSPREGPPNTGELFF. The chain employs TRBV5-1 and TRBJ2-2; 7 nucleotides align to TRBD2. Germline V gene data show CDR1 as SGHRS and CDR2 as YFSETQ. The CDR3 runs 17 residues. V shed 4 bases, J shed 0 bases, and the junction held 9 bases outside the gene matches.

This clone was observed once. The CDR3 DNA reads as TGTGCCACAAAGGGCGGGGGACAAGAGACCCAGTACTTC. The encoded protein is CATKGGGQETQYF. The chain has TRBV7-2 and TRBJ2-5, with 7 bases identical to TRBD2. CDR1 and CDR2 (germline): SGHTA, FQGNSA. Germline trimming cut 10 bases from V and 2 bases from J; bases unmatched to any gene: 7. The CDR3 loop spans 13 amino acids.

The V call is TRBV7-2, the J call TRBJ1-2; D gene uncertain. Trimming shortened V by 1 base and J by 2 bases, and 8 bases separated the two germline ends. The CDR3 is made up of 14 amino acids. The germline gives CDR1 SGHTA, CDR2 FQGNSA. The CDR3 DNA sequence: TGTGCCAGCAGCTTAGAGTCCCAGAACTATGGCTACACCTTC. Translating gives CASSLESQNYGYTF.

This sequence joins TRBV9 and TRBJ2-3; weak D call: TRBD2 (5 bases). V lost 0 bases and J 0 bases, leaving 5 bases between the germline ends. The CDR3 totals 14 residues. Germline loops: CDR1 SGDLS, CDR2 YYNGEE. DNA for the CDR3: TGTGCCAGCAGCGTAGGGACTAGCACAGATACGCAGTATTTT. This translates into CASSVGTSTDTQYF. Full variable domain (outside the CDR3, taken from reference TRBV9 and TRBJ2-3): DSGVTQTPKHLITATGQRVTLRCSPRSGDLSVYWYQQSLDQGLQFLIQYYNGEERAKGNILERFSAQQFPDLHSELNLSSLELGDSALYFCASSVGTSTDTQYFGPGTRLTVL.

The V and J genes are TRBV4-1 and TRBJ1-2; 9 bases line up with TRBD1. The CDR3 length is 14 residues. Germline V CDR1 and CDR2: MGHRA, YSYEKL. The V gene end was trimmed by 2 bases and the J gene end by 8 bases; junction bases not matched to a gene: 6. The CDR3 region is CASSQPGQGQGYTF. CDR3 nucleotide sequence: TGCGCCAGCAGCCAACCGGGACAGGGACAGGGCTACACCTTC.

The V call is TRBV25-1, the J call TRBJ2-1; 10 nucleotides align to TRBD2. Germline values: CDR1 MGHDK, CDR2 SYGVNS. With V trimmed by 4 bases and J by 0 bases, 9 bases remained unmatched. There are 18 residues in the CDR3. In DNA, the CDR3 is TGTGCCAGCAGTGCTGGACTAGCGGAAAAAGTCTCCTACAATGAGCAGTTCTTC. Translating gives CASSAGLAEKVSYNEQFF. Together with reference TRBV25-1 and TRBJ2-1, the CDR3 gives the full variable domain: EADIYQTPRYLVIGTGKKITLECSQTMGHDKMYWYQQDPGMELHLIHYSYGVNSTEKGDLSSESTVSRIRTEHFPLTLESARPSHTSQYLCASSAGLAEKVSYNEQFFGPGTRLTVL.

The V gene is TRBV4-3, the J gene TRBJ1-2; the D gene is possibly TRBD1 (6 bases). The germline CDR1 and CDR2 sequences are LGHNA and YSLEER. The CDR3 has 13 amino acids. V was pared by 5 bases and J by 6 bases, with 13 bases between. CDR3 amino acids: CASSYREYDGYTF. The CDR3, as DNA: TGCGCCAGCAGCTACAGGGAATACGATGGCTACACCTTC.

The V call is TRBV9, the J call TRBJ1-2; 7 nucleotides line up with TRBD1. Germline V gives CDR1 SGDLS, CDR2 YYNGEE. The J segment lost 5 bases and the V segment lost 1 base, leaving 5 bases of the junction unmatched. The CDR3 covers 14 residues. In DNA, the CDR3 is TGTGCCAGCAGCGTATCAGGGGGAGGGTATGGCTACACCTTC. It encodes CASSVSGGGYGYTF.

This clone was recorded only once. The chain recombines TRBV11-3 with TRBJ1-4; D remains ambiguous. V was trimmed by 4 bases and J by 3 bases, leaving 3 bases between them. The CDR3 spans 12 residues. Germline-derived CDR1 and CDR2 are SGHNT and YENEEA. In nucleotides, the CDR3 is TGTGCCAGCAGCTCCCCTAATGAAAAACTGTTTTTT. Amino acid sequence: CASSSPNEKLFF.

J is TRBJ2-5 and V is TRBV18, with D tentatively TRBD1 (5 bases). This CDR3 is built from 14 residues. Trimming left V 0 bases short and J 4 bases short, with 9 bases between. The germline CDR1 and CDR2 sequences are KGHSH and LQKENI. CDR3 amino acids: CASSPPGPIETQYF. CDR3 nucleotide sequence: TGTGCCAGCTCACCACCGGGGCCGATAGAGACCCAGTACTTC. Complete variable domain (other parts from reference TRBV18 and TRBJ2-5): NAGVMQNPRHLVRRRGQEARLRCSPMKGHSHVYWYRQLPEEGLKFMVYLQKENIIDESGMPKERFSAEFPKEGPSILRIQQVVRGDSAAYFCASSPPGPIETQYFGPGTRLLVL.

The chain recombines TRBV5-1 with TRBJ2-2; D is unclear. V was pared by 5 bases and J by 1 base, with 3 bases between. The length of the CDR3 is 12 residues. CDR1 is SGHRS, CDR2 YFSETQ, per germline. The CDR3 DNA follows: TGCGCCAGCAGTAAGAACACCGGGGAGCTGTTTTTT. This gives the protein CASSKNTGELFF.

CDR3 nucleotide sequence: TGTGCCAGCAGCTTGGGGCTAGCGGGAGCCAATGAGCAGTTCTTC. Protein: CASSLGLAGANEQFF. V usage is TRBV5-4 and J usage is TRBJ2-1; 10 bases are shared with TRBD2. V was pared by 0 bases and J by 6 bases, with 3 bases of the junction left unmatched. Germline V gene sequence: CDR1 SGHNT, CDR2 YYREEE (reference sequence). There are 15 residues in the CDR3.

The gene calls are TRBV6-6 and TRBJ2-7; the D gene could be TRBD1 or TRBD2 (5 bases each). Germline V gives CDR1 MNHNY, CDR2 SVGAGI (reference sequence). The CDR3 length is 16 residues. V was clipped by 2 bases and J by 2 bases, with 16 bases between them. DNA of the CDR3: TGTGCCAGCAGTTACCCCGGGACGACCCATCCCTACGAGCAGTACTTC. Its protein product is CASSYPGTTHPYEQYF.

The CDR3 spells CASSQDLRGDTQYF. In nucleotides, the CDR3 is TGCGCCAGCAGCCAAGATCTACGGGGAGATACGCAGTATTTT. V and J are TRBV4-3 and TRBJ2-3; a weak D match, TRBD2 (5 bases). From germline, CDR1 is LGHNA and CDR2 YSLEER. With 0 bases removed from V and 5 bases from J, the gap between germline ends came to 9 bases. This CDR3 is 14 amino acids long.

This chain uses TRBV5-5 with TRBJ2-7; D is unclear. The germline V gene has CDR1 SGHKS and CDR2 YYEKEE (reference sequence). V gave up 5 bases and J gave up 5 bases, with 11 bases separating them. CDR3 length: 12 amino acids. CDR3 bases: TGTGCCAGCAGGTATTCGCCCAACGAGCAGTACTTC. This codes for CASRYSPNEQYF.

V is TRBV30 and J is TRBJ2-1; 9 nucleotides line up with TRBD2. J was trimmed by 7 bases and V by 0 bases; bases with no gene match: 10. The CDR3 covers 16 residues. CDR1 is GTSNPN, CDR2 SVGIG, per germline (reference sequence). The CDR3 DNA reads TGTGCCTGGAGTGTAGGAGGTAGCGGGGGCCGGAATGAGCAGTTCTTC. This translates into CAWSVGGSGGRNEQFF. The variable domain in full, completed from reference TRBV30 and TRBJ2-1, reads SQTIHQWPATLVQPVGSPLSLECTVEGTSNPNLYWYRQAAGRGLQLLFYSVGIGQISSEVPQNLSASRPQDRQFILSSKKLLLSDSGFYLCAWSVGGSGGRNEQFFGPGTRLTVL.